This T cell receptor (beta chain) comes out of a study of response to subunit inactivated influenza vaccine. Findings of the study overall: New T cells are recruited in small numbers by each seasonal influenza vaccination, according to the authors' suggestion.

MiXCR, applied by TCRdb to the RT-PCR reads, yields one record per CDR3 protein. Among about 500,000 distinct CDR3 sequences listed, about 15% were seen once. Turning to this clonotype: No antigen is known for it.

There are 15 residues in the CDR3. V lost 2 bases, J lost 4 bases, and 8 bases stayed unmatched. The V gene's germline CDR1 is SGHKS and CDR2 YYEKEE (reference sequence). The receptor comes from a man aged 50-75 years who received an inactivated influenza vaccine. The chain combines TRBV5-5 with TRBJ2-5; 7 positions agree with TRBD1. Here the sequenced sample was CD4+ T cells sorted from PBMCs, taken around 25 months after vaccination. As DNA, the CDR3 is TGTGCCAGCAGCTTTAGCCACACAGGGGTAGAGACCCAGTACTTC. Amino acids: CASSFSHTGVETQYF.